The present T cell receptor beta chain was sequenced within a study of cytomegalovirus exposure and HLA in healthy donors. PCR amplification relied on 60 Vbeta primers (plus 13 Jbeta primers). Generated by immunoSEQ multiplex PCR, the TCRdb table keeps only in-frame clones and is missing some. The table lists approximately 190,000 clones, roughly 81% of them singletons. The CDR3 runs to 15 residues. Germline CDR1 is KGHSH and CDR2 is LQKENI. V lost 6 bases to trimming and J lost 0 bases, with 12 bases between them. The material sequenced was PBMCs. The sequence was collected from a woman aged 25-40 years in good health and CMV-seropositive. The chain has TRBV18 and TRBJ2-1; D is possibly TRBD2 (5 bases). CDR3 DNA: TGTGCCAGCTCTCCCGGGGATAGCTCCTACAATGAGCAGTTCTTC. Its translation: CASSPGDSSYNEQFF. The variable domain in full, with the rest retrieved from reference TRBV18 and TRBJ2-1, is NAGVMQNPRHLVRRRGQEARLRCSPMKGHSHVYWYRQLPEEGLKFMVYLQKENIIDESGMPKERFSAEFPKEGPSILRIQQVVRGDSAAYFCASSPGDSSYNEQFFGPGTRLTVL.